This T cell receptor (beta chain) is from a study of a mutant IDH1 vaccine in newly diagnosed glioma. Background on the study: With temozolomide cycles, or 4-6 weeks after radiotherapy alone, vaccination was started. Treated patients, averaging around 40 years, were approximately 60% male and approximately 38% female.

Data came from immunoSEQ multiplex PCR; TCRdb stores just in-frame clones and leaves some out. In the table there are about 110,000 clones, approximately 87% of which are singletons. V was shortened by 0 bases and J by 1 base, with 7 bases between the two germline ends. The germline V gene has CDR1 SGHDT and CDR2 YYEEEE. The CDR3 runs to 14 residues. As to time point: week 11, during vaccination. Vaccination comprised doses that each held 300 ug of mutant IDH1 20-mer peptide, plus topical imiquimod. Astrocytomas found in donors were new, WHO grade 3 or 4, IDH1-mutant and ATRX-lost. Points from the study as a whole: The authors found pseudoprogression apparently unrelated to changes in top peripheral T cell clonotypes.

On this clone: Its antigen remains unknown.

Sequencing used PBMCs, obtained from a glioma patient whose treatment included an IDH1 peptide vaccine. The rearrangement joins TRBV5-6 to TRBJ1-2; no clear D gene. This TCR was sampled from a woman between 50 and 59 years old with glioma. CDR3 region: CASSLEVFNYGYTF. The CDR3 bases are TGTGCCAGCAGCTTGGAAGTGTTTAACTATGGCTACACCTTC.